The 7 T cell receptor beta chains given below trace back to one sample, sequenced in a study of shared clonotypes between healthy human individuals. The protocol was immunoSEQ multiplex PCR, while the TCRdb copy is restricted to in-frame clones and leaves out a portion. The sample gives just over 2,000,000 clones, roughly 94% of which show up once; 0.1% to 0.15% is in the top ten. Sequenced sample: naive CD4+ T cells sorted from blood. Noted subset: CD45RA+ positively selected. These receptors were taken from a young man in good health.

Worth noting for this clone: Other DNA sequences in this sample translate to the same CDR3. V and J are TRBV28 and TRBJ2-5, with 16 nucleotides matching TRBD2. Germline V gene data show CDR1 as MDHEN and CDR2 as SYDVKM. This CDR3 has 16 residues. The V and J ends lost 5 bases and 2 bases, in that order; junction bases with no gene match: 2. The CDR3 protein is CASSLGLAGGQETQYF. DNA for the CDR3: TGTGCCAGCAGTCTGGGACTAGCGGGGGGGCAAGAGACCCAGTACTTC. The complete variable domain, with remaining parts taken from reference TRBV28 and TRBJ2-5, reads DVKVTQSSRYLVKRTGEKVFLECVQDMDHENMFWYRQDPGLGLRLIYFSYDVKMKEKGDIPEGYSVSREKKERFSLILESASTNQTSMYLCASSLGLAGGQETQYFGPGTRLLVL.

As for this clone: Given a much more abundant clone one base away, this may be a read error. The sample carries other DNA sequences with the same CDR3. J is TRBJ2-7 and V is TRBV5-1; D is unresolved. The V end lost 0 bases, the J end lost 3 bases, and 7 bases lay between the germline ends. This CDR3 has 13 residues. Germline V gene lookup returns CDR1 SGHRS and CDR2 YFSETQ. The CDR3 nucleotides read TGCGCCAGCAGCTTGGTAGGATACTACGAGCAGTACTTC. Encoded protein: CASSLVGYYEQYF.

About this clone: Different DNA sequences within this sample yield the same CDR3. This chain uses TRBV9 with TRBJ1-3; D is undetermined. Germline assignment: CDR1 SGDLS and CDR2 YYNGEE. The CDR3 is 16 amino acids. V lost 0 bases, J lost 1 base, and 11 bases lay in between. This CDR3 is CASSVGGGTSGNTIYF. As DNA, the CDR3 is TGTGCCAGCAGCGTAGGCGGAGGAACTTCTGGAAACACCATATATTTT.

The rearrangement uses TRBV2 and TRBJ2-7; D is undetermined. The CDR3 totals 13 residues. CDR1 is SNHLY, CDR2 FYNNEI, per germline. The V gene lost 6 bases and the J gene lost 0 bases, with 9 bases spanning the gap. Written as DNA, the CDR3 is TGTGCCAGCAGCCGACGGAGCTCCTACGAGCAGTACTTC. This translates into CASSRRSSYEQYF.

The chain has TRBV6-5 and TRBJ1-5, with D perhaps TRBD1 (5 bases). The CDR3 runs 15 residues. The germline V gene encodes CDR1 MNHEY and CDR2 SVGAGI. V was cut by 6 bases and J by 4 bases, with 16 bases left in between. CDR3 loop: CASSSGVGANQPQHF. The CDR3 DNA is TGTGCCAGCAGCTCGGGGGTGGGTGCAAATCAGCCCCAGCATTTT.

This sequence joins TRBV11-2 and TRBJ2-7, with 8 bases fitting TRBD2. The J segment lost 7 bases and the V segment lost 7 bases, leaving 15 bases of the junction unmatched. CDR1 is SGHAT, CDR2 FQNNGV, per germline. The CDR3 is 15 amino acids. The chain's CDR3 is CASIPPGLGNREQYF. The CDR3 DNA is TGTGCCAGCATCCCTCCGGGACTAGGCAATCGGGAGCAGTACTTC.

The table lists this clone with a count of one. V gene TRBV7-9 combines with J gene TRBJ1-1; TRBD1 aligns across 10 bases. The CDR3 sequence is 14 residues long. J gave up 5 bases and V 5 bases, and 5 bases lay outside the gene matches. Germline lookup yields CDR1 SEHNR and CDR2 FQNEAQ (reference sequence). Written as DNA, the CDR3 is TGTGCCAGCAGCCCAGGACAGGGGGTTACTGAAGCTTTCTTT. Translation: CASSPGQGVTEAFF.